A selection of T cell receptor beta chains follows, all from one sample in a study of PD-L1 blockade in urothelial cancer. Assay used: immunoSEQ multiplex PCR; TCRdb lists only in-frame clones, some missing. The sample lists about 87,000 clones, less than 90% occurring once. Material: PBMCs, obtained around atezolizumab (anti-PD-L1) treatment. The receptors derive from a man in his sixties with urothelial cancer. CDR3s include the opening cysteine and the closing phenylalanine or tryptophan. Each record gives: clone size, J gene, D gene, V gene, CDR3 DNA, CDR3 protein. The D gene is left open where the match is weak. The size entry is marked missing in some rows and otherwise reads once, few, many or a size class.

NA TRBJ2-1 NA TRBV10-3 TGTGCCATCTCGAGGGGGAGGGAAGACAATGAGCAGTTCTTC CAISRGREDNEQFF
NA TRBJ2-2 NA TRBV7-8 TGTGCCAGCAGCCCCCTTGGGGCAGGGGAAACCGGGGAGCTGTTTTTT CASSPLGAGETGELFF
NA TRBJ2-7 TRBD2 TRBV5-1 TGCGCCAGCAGCTTGCAAGCGGGGGGCTTCTACGAGCAGTACTTC CASSLQAGGFYEQYF
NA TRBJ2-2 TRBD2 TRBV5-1 TGCGCCAGCAGCTTGGCCGGGAGCGGGACTAACACCGGGGAGCTGTTTTTT CASSLAGSGTNTGELFF
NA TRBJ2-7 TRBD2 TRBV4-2 TGTGCCAGCAGCCTAGCCCGGACTAGCGGCTACGAGCAGTACTTC CASSLARTSGYEQYF
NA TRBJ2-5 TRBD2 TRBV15 TGTGCCACCAAGTGGGGACTAGCGGGGGATGAGACCCAGTACTTC CATKWGLAGDETQYF
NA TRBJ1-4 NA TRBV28 TGTGCCAGCAGTTTAGGGGGCCCGAATGAAAAACTGTTTTTT CASSLGGPNEKLFF
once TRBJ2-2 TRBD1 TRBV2 TGTGCCACCATCCGGGACAGGGGGCGACCCGGGGAGCTGTTTTTT CATIRDRGRPGELFF
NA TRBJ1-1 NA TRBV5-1 TGCGCCAGCAACAGGGTTCCCAGCACTGAAGCTTTCTTT CASNRVPSTEAFF
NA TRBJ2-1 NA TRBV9 TGTGCCAGCACCCCCCGGGATCCCCGGAATGAGCAGTTCTTC CASTPRDPRNEQFF
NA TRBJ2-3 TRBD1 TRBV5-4 TGTGCCAGCAGCTTGCTCTCAGGGGGCGGCGCCTCCACCACAGATACGCAGTATTTT CASSLLSGGGASTTDTQYF
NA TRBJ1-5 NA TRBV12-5 TGTGCTAGTGGTTTGGGCTCAGGGTGGGCCGGCAATCAGCCCCAGCATTTT CASGLGSGWAGNQPQHF
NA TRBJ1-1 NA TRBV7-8 TGTGCCAGCACCGGGGGGGGGAGGAACACTGAAGCTTTCTTT CASTGGGRNTEAFF
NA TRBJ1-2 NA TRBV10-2 TGCGCCAGCAGACAAACCGGGGAAAATGGCTACACCTTC CASRQTGENGYTF
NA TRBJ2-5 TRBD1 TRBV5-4 TGTGCCAGCAGCCCCCCCGCGGGCAGGGGGAAGAGTCAAGAGACCCAGTACTTC CASSPPAGRGKSQETQYF
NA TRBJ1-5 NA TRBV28 TGTGCCAGCATGTGGGGCCCGCAGGAGCCCCAGCATTTT CASMWGPQEPQHF
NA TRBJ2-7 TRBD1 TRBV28 TGTGCCAGCAGAAGTCTGGAGGGGGACAGGGTTTACTTC CASRSLEGDRVYF
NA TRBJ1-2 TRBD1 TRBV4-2 TGTGCCAGCAGCCAGGATTTAGGCCAGGGGGCGGGTGGCTACACCTTC CASSQDLGQGAGGYTF
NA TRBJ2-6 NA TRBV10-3 TGTGCCATTTGGGCATCTGGGGCCAACGTCCTGACTTTC CAIWASGANVLTF
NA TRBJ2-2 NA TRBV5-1 TGCGCCAGCCGCTCTGCCGCTGGGGGGTCCGGGGAGCTGTTTTTT CASRSAAGGSGELFF
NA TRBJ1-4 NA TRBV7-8 TGTGCCAGCAGGGGGCCCGCAGCAACTAATGAAAAACTGTTTTTT CASRGPAATNEKLFF
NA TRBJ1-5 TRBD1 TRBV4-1 TGCGCCAGCAGCCAAGCAGGGACAGGAGATCAGCCCCAGCATTTT CASSQAGTGDQPQHF
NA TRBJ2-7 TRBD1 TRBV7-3 TGTGCCAGCAGCCGGGGGACAGGGTCCTACGAGCAGTACTTC CASSRGTGSYEQYF
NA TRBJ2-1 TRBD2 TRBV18 TGTGCCAGCTCACCGGCGACTAGCGGGATCGGCAATGAGCAGTTCTTC CASSPATSGIGNEQFF
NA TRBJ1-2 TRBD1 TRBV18 TGTGCCAGCTCATATGGACAGGGGGCTTCCTATGGCTACACCTTC CASSYGQGASYGYTF
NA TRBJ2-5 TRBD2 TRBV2 TGTGCCAGCAGCAAGACCGGGACTAGCGGCCAAGAGACCCAGTACTTC CASSKTGTSGQETQYF
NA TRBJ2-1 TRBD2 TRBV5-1 TGCGCCAGCAGCTCGCTAGCGGGGGGGCCGAATGAGCAGTTCTTC CASSSLAGGPNEQFF
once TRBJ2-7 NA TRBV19 TGTGCCAGTAGTAGGGGGACCGGGACATCCTACGAGCAGTACTTC CASSRGTGTSYEQYF
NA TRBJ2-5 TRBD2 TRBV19 TGTGCCAGTAGTATAGCAGGGATCGGGGGGGAGACCCAGTACTTC CASSIAGIGGETQYF
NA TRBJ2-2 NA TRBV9 TGTGCCAGCAGCTTAGATGTATCTTACACCGGGGAGCTGTTTTTT CASSLDVSYTGELFF
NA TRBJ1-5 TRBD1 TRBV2 TGTGCCAGCAAGGGGGCCTCGGGCAATCAGCCCCAGCATTTT CASKGASGNQPQHF
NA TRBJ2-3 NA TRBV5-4 TGTGCCAGCAGCAGTGGGACAAAGACTAGCACAGATACGCAGTATTTT CASSSGTKTSTDTQYF
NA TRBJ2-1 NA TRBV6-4 TGTGCCAGCAGTAGAGGCCCCTCCTACAATGAGCAGTTCTTC CASSRGPSYNEQFF
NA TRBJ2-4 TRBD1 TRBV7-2 TGTGCCAGCAGCACCCAGACAGGGGCCAAAAACATTCAGTACTTC CASSTQTGAKNIQYF
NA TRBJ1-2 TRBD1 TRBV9 TGTGCCAGCAGCGCCGAACAGGGGAACTATGGCTACACCTTC CASSAEQGNYGYTF
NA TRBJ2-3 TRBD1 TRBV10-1 TGCGCCAGCAGAGCAGGGGGTACCGCAGATACGCAGTATTTT CASRAGGTADTQYF
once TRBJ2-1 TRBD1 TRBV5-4 TGTGCCAGCAGCTTGGGAGGGGGCGATGAGCAGTTCTTC CASSLGGGDEQFF
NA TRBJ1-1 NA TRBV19 TGTGCCAGTAGTATCGAACAGGGCATTAATACTGAAGCTTTCTTT CASSIEQGINTEAFF
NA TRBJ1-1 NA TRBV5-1 TGCGCCAGCAGCTTGGGTACAGGCGTGAACACTGAAGCTTTCTTT CASSLGTGVNTEAFF
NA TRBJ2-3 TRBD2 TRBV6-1 TGTGCCAGCAGTGAACAGCTAGCGGGGGGACTCCCAGATACGCAGTATTTT CASSEQLAGGLPDTQYF